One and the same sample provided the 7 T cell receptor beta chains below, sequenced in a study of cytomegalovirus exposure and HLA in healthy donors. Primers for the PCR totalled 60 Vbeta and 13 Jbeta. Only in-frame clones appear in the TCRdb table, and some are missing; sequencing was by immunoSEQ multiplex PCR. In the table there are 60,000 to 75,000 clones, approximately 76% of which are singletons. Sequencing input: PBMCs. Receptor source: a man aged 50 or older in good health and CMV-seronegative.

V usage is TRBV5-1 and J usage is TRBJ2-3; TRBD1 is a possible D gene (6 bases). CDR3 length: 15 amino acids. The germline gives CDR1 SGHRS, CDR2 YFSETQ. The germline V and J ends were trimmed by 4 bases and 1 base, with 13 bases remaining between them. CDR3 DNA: TGCGCCAGCAGCCACAGGGTGGACGGCACAGATACGCAGTATTTT. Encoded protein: CASSHRVDGTDTQYF.

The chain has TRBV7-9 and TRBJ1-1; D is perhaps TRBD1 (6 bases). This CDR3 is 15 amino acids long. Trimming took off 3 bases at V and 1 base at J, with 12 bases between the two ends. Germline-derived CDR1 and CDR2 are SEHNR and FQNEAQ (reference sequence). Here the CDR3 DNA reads TGTGCCAGCAGCTTGGTAAGGGGGAGGAACACTGAAGCTTTCTTT. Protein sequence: CASSLVRGRNTEAFF.

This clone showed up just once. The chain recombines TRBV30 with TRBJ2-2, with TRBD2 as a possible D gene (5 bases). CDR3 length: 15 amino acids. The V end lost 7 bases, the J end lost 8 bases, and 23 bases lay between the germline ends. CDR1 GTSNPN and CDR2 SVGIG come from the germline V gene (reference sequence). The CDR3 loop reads CASQLTLHGIGELFF. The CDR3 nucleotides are TGTGCCTCCCAACTGACCCTGCACGGGATAGGGGAGCTGTTTTTT.

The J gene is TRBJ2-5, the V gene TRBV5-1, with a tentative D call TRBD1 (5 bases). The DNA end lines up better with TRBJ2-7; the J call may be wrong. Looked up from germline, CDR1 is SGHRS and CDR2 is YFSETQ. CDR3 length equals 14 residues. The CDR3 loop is CACAPLPQGYEQYF. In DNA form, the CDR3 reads TGCGCCTGCGCCCCCCTACCTCAGGGCTACGAGCAGTACTTC.

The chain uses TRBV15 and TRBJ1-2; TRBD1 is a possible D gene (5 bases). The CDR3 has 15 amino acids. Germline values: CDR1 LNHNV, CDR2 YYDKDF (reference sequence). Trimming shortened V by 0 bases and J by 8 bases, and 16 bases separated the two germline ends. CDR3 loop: CATSRDGAGGWGYTF. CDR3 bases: TGTGCCACCAGCAGAGATGGGGCGGGGGGGTGGGGCTACACCTTC.

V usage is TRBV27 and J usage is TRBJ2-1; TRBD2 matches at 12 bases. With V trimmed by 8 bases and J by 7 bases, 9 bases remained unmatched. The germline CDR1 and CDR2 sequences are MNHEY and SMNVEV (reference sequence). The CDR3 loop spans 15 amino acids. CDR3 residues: CASEIGTSGPNEQFF. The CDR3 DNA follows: TGTGCCAGCGAAATCGGGACTAGCGGGCCGAATGAGCAGTTCTTC.

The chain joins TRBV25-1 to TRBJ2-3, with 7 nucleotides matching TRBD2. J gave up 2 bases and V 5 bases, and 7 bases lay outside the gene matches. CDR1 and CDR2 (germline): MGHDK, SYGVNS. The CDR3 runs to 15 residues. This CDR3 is CASSLRAGSTDTQYF. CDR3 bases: TGTGCCAGCAGTCTGCGAGCGGGGTCCACAGATACGCAGTATTTT.